These 16 T cell receptor beta chains were all obtained from the same sample, sequenced in a study of vaccination and CD4 T cells after COVID-19. The antigens of these receptors remain unknown. An Oncomine TCR Beta short-read assay was used to sequence the DNA from cultured CD4+ T cells. TCRdb used MiXCR to reprocess the PCR reads, holding one entry per CDR3 protein. The sample includes 9,500 or so distinct CDR3 sequences, approximately 30% of them seen just once. Documented treatment: roughly 10-day PBMC culture with coronavirus spike peptide pools or control peptides (ViraFEST assay). The sequenced sample was CD4+ T cells from blood, cultured in vitro, obtained after SARS-CoV-2 vaccination. The receptors originated from a human donor who had recovered from COVID-19.

In this sample, this clonotype is medium-sized. The rearrangement links TRBV7-2 to TRBJ2-3; 9 bases map to TRBD2. The CDR3 runs 16 residues. Germline CDR1 and CDR2: SGHTA and FQGNSA. V shed 2 bases and J 1 base; nucleotides not matched to a gene: 4. Written as DNA, the CDR3 is TGTGCCAGCAGCTTAAAGACTAGCGGTCGCACAGATACGCAGTATTTT. It is translated as CASSLKTSGRTDTQYF. Together with reference TRBV7-2 and TRBJ2-3, the CDR3 gives the full variable domain: GAGVSQSPSNKVTEKGKDVELRCDPISGHTALYWYRQSLGQGLEFLIYFQGNSAPDKSGLPSDRFSAERTGGSVSTLTIQRTQQEDSAVYLCASSLKTSGRTDTQYFGPGTRLTVL.

This chain links TRBV5-8 with TRBJ2-7, with a tentative D call TRBD1 (6 bases). Per germline, CDR1 SGHTS and CDR2 YDEGEE. This CDR3 comprises 17 residues. V was cut by 5 bases and J by 5 bases, with 26 bases left in between. The CDR3, as DNA: TGTGCCAGCAGTTATAACCGGGACACTCGCCCTTTGGACGAGCAGTACTTC. Its translation: CASSYNRDTRPLDEQYF.

The chain links TRBV12-3 or TRBV12-4 to TRBJ2-1; D gene uncertain. The V end was cut by 8 bases, the J end by 8 bases, with 13 bases between. This CDR3 is built from 12 residues. The DNA for the CDR3 is TGTGCCAGCCGGCCCCTGCAGGATGAGCAGTTCTTC. Translating gives CASRPLQDEQFF.

The gene calls are TRBV18 and TRBJ1-5; D perhaps matches TRBD1 (5 bases). V was trimmed by 3 bases and J by 0 bases, leaving 15 bases between them. The CDR3 loop spans 17 amino acids. From germline, CDR1 is KGHSH and CDR2 LQKENI. CDR3: CASSPFGAANSNQPQHF. CDR3 coding DNA: TGTGCCAGCTCACCTTTTGGGGCAGCTAATAGCAATCAGCCCCAGCATTTT.

The V call is TRBV4-2, the J call TRBJ2-3; D ambiguous. The CDR3 length is 17 residues. Looked up from germline, CDR1 is LGHNA and CDR2 is YNFKEQ. V was clipped by 4 bases and J by 3 bases, with 20 bases between them. The CDR3 spells CASSPPWTSIGTDTQYF. The CDR3 DNA reads as TGTGCCAGCAGCCCCCCTTGGACGAGCATAGGTACAGATACGCAGTATTTT.

On this clonotype: At one boundary the junction diverges from the germline segment, which might be a read error. The rearrangement links TRBV6-1 to TRBJ2-1; 7 bases line up with TRBD2. The CDR3 runs 13 residues. Germline V gives CDR1 MNHNS, CDR2 SASEGT. This CDR3 reads CASFPSGVAKQSF. The CDR3 DNA follows: TGTGCCAGCTTCCCCAGCGGGGTCGCTAAGCAGTCCTTC.

J is TRBJ2-7 and V is TRBV20-1, with D perhaps TRBD2 (5 bases). The CDR3 runs to 14 residues. Germline CDR1 reads DFQATT; CDR2 reads SNEGSKA (reference sequence). Trimming took 0 bases from V and 4 from J, leaving 13 bases between them. In nucleotides, the CDR3 is TGCAGTGCTAGAGATCCGGTGGGAGATTACGAGCAGTACTTC. Its translation is CSARDPVGDYEQYF.

The chain carries TRBV4-2 and TRBJ2-7; D remains ambiguous. The length of the CDR3 is 14 residues. CDR1 is LGHNA, CDR2 YNFKEQ, per germline. V was shortened by 3 bases and J by 5 bases, with 14 bases between the two germline ends. This CDR3 reads CASSHDPARNEQYF. DNA for the CDR3: TGTGCCAGCAGCCACGATCCGGCGCGTAACGAGCAGTACTTC.

The sample holds a few counts of this clonotype. The chain links TRBV27 to TRBJ2-1; D is possibly TRBD2 (6 bases). Looked up from germline, CDR1 is MNHEY and CDR2 is SMNVEV (reference sequence). V lost 6 bases to trimming and J lost 0 bases, with 9 bases between them. CDR3 length equals 14 residues. The chain's CDR3 is CASSRGSSYNEQFF. The CDR3 region has the DNA TGTGCCAGCAGCCGGGGGAGCTCCTACAATGAGCAGTTCTTC.

The chain links TRBV28 to TRBJ2-7, with D possibly matching TRBD1 (7 bases). The ends were cut back, 7 bases at V and 6 bases at J, with 16 bases in the middle. Germline V gene sequence: CDR1 MDHEN, CDR2 SYDVKM. The CDR3 runs to 13 residues. Here the CDR3 DNA reads TGTGCCAGCACCAGCCAGGGGGGCGCCGAGCAGTACTTC. Translating gives CASTSQGGAEQYF. The full variable domain, in which reference TRBV28 and TRBJ2-7 provide the parts outside the CDR3, is DVKVTQSSRYLVKRTGEKVFLECVQDMDHENMFWYRQDPGLGLRLIYFSYDVKMKEKGDIPEGYSVSREKKERFSLILESASTNQTSMYLCASTSQGGAEQYFGPGTRLTVT.

This clonotype was picked up one time. The chain couples TRBV6-2 or TRBV6-3 to TRBJ2-1; TRBD2 is a possible D gene (6 bases). The CDR3 totals 14 residues. Germline CDR1 is MNHEY and CDR2 is SVGEGT. V lost 6 bases to trimming and J lost 2 bases, with 11 bases between them. CDR3 sequence reads: CASRDGRAYNEQFF. The CDR3 nucleotides are TGTGCCAGCAGGGACGGGAGAGCCTACAATGAGCAGTTCTTC.

This rearrangement joins TRBV18 to TRBJ2-1; D gene ambiguous. Germline assignment: CDR1 KGHSH and CDR2 LQKENI. Trimming pared 2 bases from V and 0 bases from J, leaving 8 bases between. The CDR3 loop spans 15 amino acids. The CDR3 loop reads CASSPRPSSYNEQFF. The DNA for the CDR3 is TGTGCCAGCTCACCAAGACCGAGCTCCTACAATGAGCAGTTCTTC.

This chain joins TRBV7-2 and TRBJ1-2; unclear D gene. The CDR3 runs 14 residues. V was clipped by 5 bases and J by 8 bases, with 18 bases between them. Germline CDR1 is SGHTA and CDR2 is FQGNSA. CDR3 bases: TGTGCCAGCAGCAAGGAGAGGGTGCCGGGGGGCTACACCTTC. It yields the protein CASSKERVPGGYTF.

The chain is built from TRBV7-9 and TRBJ2-5; TRBD2 matches 9 bases. The CDR3 contains 15 residues. Germline CDR1 is SEHNR and CDR2 is FQNEAQ (reference sequence). V lost 8 bases to trimming and J lost 3 bases; unmatched junction nucleotides: 10. This CDR3 is CASPPTVAGEETQYF. The CDR3 coding sequence is TGTGCCAGCCCCCCAACGGTAGCGGGAGAAGAGACCCAGTACTTC.

This clonotype was counted only a few times. CDR3 loop: CASRAGNSYEQYF. CDR3 DNA: TGTGCCAGCAGGGCCGGGAATTCCTACGAGCAGTACTTC. V and J are TRBV27 and TRBJ2-7; the D gene is possibly TRBD2 (5 bases). The V gene lost 6 bases and the J gene lost 1 base, with 10 bases spanning the gap. The CDR3 sequence is 13 residues long. Germline CDR1 is MNHEY and CDR2 is SMNVEV (reference sequence).

The J gene is TRBJ1-1, the V gene TRBV20-1; the D is unclear. V was shortened by 5 bases and J by 1 base, with 5 bases between the two germline ends. The CDR3 spans 11 residues. CDR1 and CDR2 (germline): DFQATT, SNEGSKA (reference sequence). The CDR3 coding sequence is TGCAGTGCTTTTGAGAACACTGAAGCTTTCTTT. Protein product: CSAFENTEAFF.